These T cell receptor beta chains were read from a single sample in a study of blood T cell repertoires in COVID-19. Generated by immunoSEQ multiplex PCR, the TCRdb table keeps only in-frame clones and is missing some. The sample consists of 200,000 to 250,000 clones, about 80% of them appearing once. Sequencing was carried out using peripheral blood. These receptors were collected from an elderly woman with COVID-19, enrolled during active disease. The CDR3 runs from the conserved cysteine through the conserved F or W. D genes are given only for firm matches. Only some rows state a clone size, as once, few, many or a class for expanded clones.

CDR3nt	CDR3aa	abundance	v_gene	j_gene	d_gene	len
TGCAGTGCTAGTACACAGGGTGTTCTACGCCTTAACTATGGCTACACCTTC	CSASTQGVLRLNYGYTF	NA	TRBV20-1	TRBJ1-2	NA	17
TGTGCCAGCATTACGACTAGCGGGAGCTCCTACGAGCAGTACTTC	CASITTSGSSYEQYF	NA	TRBV6-5	TRBJ2-7	TRBD2	15
TGCGCCAGCAGCCACCCGGGGAGGGGAAATGAAAAACTGTTTTTT	CASSHPGRGNEKLFF	NA	TRBV4-1	TRBJ1-4	NA	15
TGTGCCAGCAGTGAGGGGACAGGGTACTATCAGCCCCAGCATTTT	CASSEGTGYYQPQHF	NA	TRBV6-1	TRBJ1-5	TRBD1	15
TGTGCCTGGACCGGGACTAGCGGGACCTACGAGCAGTACTTC	CAWTGTSGTYEQYF	NA	TRBV30	TRBJ2-7	TRBD2	14
TGTGCCAGCAGCGGGGGAGCGGGAGGTCCGTCCTATGAGCAGTTCTTC	CASSGGAGGPSYEQFF	NA	TRBV2	TRBJ2-1	TRBD2	16
TGTGCCAGCAGTTCCGCCAGGCTCCTGAATCAGCCCCAGCATTTT	CASSSARLLNQPQHF	once	TRBV27	TRBJ1-5	NA	15
TGTGCCAGCAGCCCAGGACAGGGTCTGACGGCCAAAAACATTCAGTACTTC	CASSPGQGLTAKNIQYF	NA	TRBV3-1/TRBV3-2	TRBJ2-4	TRBD1	17
TGTGCCAGCAGTCGGACTAGCGGGAGTTTCGATACGCAGTATTTT	CASSRTSGSFDTQYF	many	TRBV27	TRBJ2-3	TRBD2	15
TGTGCCACCCGACTAGCGGGAGAGGGTCCCGAGCAGTACTTC	CATRLAGEGPEQYF	NA	TRBV27	TRBJ2-7	TRBD2	14
TGTGCCAGCAGCTTAGGAGGGGGCGAGGTATTGGGTGGCTACACCTTC	CASSLGGGEVLGGYTF	NA	TRBV5-4	TRBJ1-2	TRBD1	16
TGTGCCAGCAGTCCGACGCCCGGACTAGCGGGAGGCCGAGGCGGTGAGCAGTTCTTC	CASSPTPGLAGGRGGEQFF	NA	TRBV2	TRBJ2-1	TRBD2	19
TGTGCCAGCAGTTACCGCACTAGCGGGAGGAGAACCGGGGAGCTGTTTTTT	CASSYRTSGRRTGELFF	few	TRBV27	TRBJ2-2	TRBD2	17
TGTGCCTGGAGCCGCATAACCACGGGGAAGAGGAATGAAAAACTGTTTTTT	CAWSRITTGKRNEKLFF	NA	TRBV30	TRBJ1-4	NA	17
TGTGCCAGCAGCCCCGGGGGGCTTCAAAACATTCAGTACTTC	CASSPGGLQNIQYF	few	TRBV5-4	TRBJ2-4	NA	14
TGCGCCAGCAGCCGGGGGGACAGGGTTTCGGACACTGAAGCTTTCTTT	CASSRGDRVSDTEAFF	few	TRBV5-1	TRBJ1-1	TRBD1	16
TGTGCCACCAGCAGAGAGATTAGCACTGAAGCTTTCTTT	CATSREISTEAFF	NA	TRBV15	TRBJ1-1	NA	13
TGTGCCACCAGTAACGGGGACAGCTCCTATGGCTACACCTTC	CATSNGDSSYGYTF	few	TRBV24-1	TRBJ1-2	TRBD1	14
TGTGCCAGCAGTTACCGTACAGGGCATTCACCCCTCCACTTT	CASSYRTGHSPLHF	NA	TRBV6-5	TRBJ1-6	NA	14
TGTGCCAGCACCCTCCGAGACACCGGGGAGCTGTTTTTT	CASTLRDTGELFF	NA	TRBV3-1/TRBV3-2	TRBJ2-2	NA	13
TGTGCCAGCAGCTCACAGGGGAAGCGGGAGACCCAGTACTTC	CASSSQGKRETQYF	NA	TRBV7-3	TRBJ2-5	TRBD1	14
TGTGCCAGCAGCGAAGGACAGGGGGGCAATCAGCCCCAGCATTTT	CASSEGQGGNQPQHF	NA	TRBV3-1/TRBV3-2	TRBJ1-5	TRBD1	15
TGTGCCAGCAGCTTGGCAGGGGCTGAAGATACGCAGTATTTT	CASSLAGAEDTQYF	once	TRBV7-9	TRBJ2-3	NA	14
TGTGCCAGCAGGGATACGACAGGGGGAGAGACCCAGTACTTC	CASRDTTGGETQYF	NA	TRBV3-1/TRBV3-2	TRBJ2-5	TRBD1	14
TGCGCCAGCAGCCAAGGTCCAATAGCGGGAGGGCTCTCCCAAAACATTCAGTACTTC	CASSQGPIAGGLSQNIQYF	NA	TRBV4-1	TRBJ2-4	TRBD2	19
TGTGCCACTAGTACGAGACAGGGGGCAAGGACCGGGGAGCTGTTTTTT	CATSTRQGARTGELFF	NA	TRBV6-4	TRBJ2-2	TRBD1	16
TGTGCCAGCAGCTTGGAGGCAGGGGGTTCGACAGATACGCAGTATTTT	CASSLEAGGSTDTQYF	NA	TRBV5-4	TRBJ2-3	TRBD1	16
TGTGCCAGCAGCCCCGCTCTGAGCGGGGGTAGCACAGATACGCAGTATTTT	CASSPALSGGSTDTQYF	NA	TRBV3-1/TRBV3-2	TRBJ2-3	TRBD2	17